This T cell receptor beta chain was captured by sequencing in a study of blood T cell repertoires in COVID-19. Trimming removed 3 bases from V and 6 bases from J; junction bases left unmatched: 6. This CDR3 has 14 residues. From germline, CDR1 is SGDLS and CDR2 YYNGEE. Seattle's enrolled individuals joined amid active infection and were then monitored longitudinally. Profiling relied on immunoSEQ multiplex PCR, and the TCRdb table lists in-frame clones only, not all of them. The sample holds roughly 570,000 clones, roughly 91% seen once. This chain uses TRBV9 with TRBJ1-5; 7 bases are a match to TRBD1. Sample: peripheral blood. The sequence was obtained from a woman aged 45-65 years with COVID-19, enrolled during active disease. The CDR3 loop is CASSATGNGQPQHF. The CDR3 bases are TGTGCCAGCAGCGCGACAGGGAACGGTCAGCCCCAGCATTTT.